This T cell receptor beta chain stems from a study of cytomegalovirus exposure and HLA in healthy donors. Regarding the study as a whole: Association with HLA alleles at 0.05 false discovery rate was found for about 17,000 TCR beta sequences in a later analysis. The productive fraction for most TCR beta V segments was about 90% or about 30% in an earlier analysis.

The PCR made use of 60 Vbeta and 13 Jbeta primers. Data came from immunoSEQ multiplex PCR; TCRdb stores just in-frame clones and leaves some out. The sample lists about 110,000 clones, 78% occurring once. To note about this clone: Its antigen remains unknown.

The CDR3 has 15 residues. The V gene's germline CDR1 is SGHVS and CDR2 FQNEAQ. The V and J ends lost 1 base and 6 bases respectively, with 15 bases between them. The sequenced material came from PBMCs. The source of this sequence is a man aged 25-40 years in good health and CMV-seronegative. The V call is TRBV7-8, the J call TRBJ1-2, with unresolved D. CDR3 sequence: CASSLVTRGGNGYTF. The CDR3 coding sequence is TGTGCCAGCAGCTTAGTTACTAGAGGAGGTAATGGCTACACCTTC.